The entry below describes one T cell receptor beta chain. The antigen remains unidentified. Time point here: after neoadjuvant nivolumab, at surgical resection. Patients had newly diagnosed, untreated stage II-IVA oral cavity squamous cell carcinoma. The data were obtained in a study of neoadjuvant anti-PD-1 for oral cavity cancer. Turning to the study itself: Around day 43, patients without progression received a fourth nivolumab dose before surgery. Overall study findings and caveats: Larger post-treatment preexisting tumor clones tracked with greater tumor shrinkage. Higher pretreatment blood Treg/Th17 ratios correlated with higher pretreatment blood and lower post-treatment tumor TCRbeta clonality.

The CDR3 has 20 residues. Per germline, CDR1 MNHEY and CDR2 SMNVEV (reference sequence). After removal of 3 bases from V and 0 bases from J, the junction contained 10 bases not matched to a gene. Here immunoSEQ multiplex PCR was the method, and the copy in TCRdb shows in-frame clones only, minus some. The table has fewer than 1,500 clones, 59% seen once. This chain uses TRBV27 with TRBJ2-1; 14 nucleotides match TRBD2. The sequencing used tumor tissue, collected after nivolumab (anti-PD-1) treatment. This TCR came from a person between 35 and 79 years old with oral cavity squamous cell carcinoma. In DNA form, the CDR3 reads TGTGCCAGCAGTTTGCGCCTGGGACTAGCGGGAGTTAGCTCCTACAATGAGCAGTTCTTC. Translation: CASSLRLGLAGVSSYNEQFF.